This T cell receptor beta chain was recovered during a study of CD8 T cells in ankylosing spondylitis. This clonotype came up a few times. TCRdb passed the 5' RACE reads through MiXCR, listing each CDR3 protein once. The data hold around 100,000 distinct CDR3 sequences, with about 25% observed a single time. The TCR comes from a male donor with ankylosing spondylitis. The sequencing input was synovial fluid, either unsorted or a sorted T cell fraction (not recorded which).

CDR3 sequence (DNA): TGCGCCAGCAGCTTGGTGGAGGTTAACACCGGGGAGCTGTTTTTT. Encoded protein: CASSLVEVNTGELFF. The chain joins TRBV5-1 to TRBJ2-2, with D maybe TRBD2 (5 bases). Germline values: CDR1 SGHRS, CDR2 YFSETQ. The V end was cut by 0 bases, the J end by 2 bases, with 8 bases between. The CDR3 runs to 15 residues. The full variable domain, its missing parts supplied by reference TRBV5-1 and TRBJ2-2, is KAGVTQTPRYLIKTRGQQVTLSCSPISGHRSVSWYQQTPGQGLQFLFEYFSETQRNKGNFPGRFSGRQFSNSRSEMNVSTLELGDSALYLCASSLVEVNTGELFFGEGSRLTVL.